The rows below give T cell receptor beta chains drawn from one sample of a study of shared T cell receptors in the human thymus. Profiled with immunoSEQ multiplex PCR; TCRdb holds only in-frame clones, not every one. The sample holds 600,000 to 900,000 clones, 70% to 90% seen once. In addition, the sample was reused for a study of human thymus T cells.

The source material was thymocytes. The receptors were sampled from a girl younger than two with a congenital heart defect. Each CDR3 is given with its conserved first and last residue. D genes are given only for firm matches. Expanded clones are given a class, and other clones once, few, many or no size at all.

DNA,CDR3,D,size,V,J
TGTGCCAGCAGTTTCTTGACTAGCGGGTCTTACGAGCAGTACTTC,CASSFLTSGSYEQYF,TRBD2,NA,TRBV27,TRBJ2-7
TGCAGCGTTGGGGGGCGCGGGGAGCTGTTTTTT,CSVGGRGELFF,NA,NA,TRBV29-1,TRBJ2-2
TGTGCCAGCAGTTTCGGTGCGGGGGGGGACTTCTATGGCTACACCTTC,CASSFGAGGDFYGYTF,NA,NA,TRBV27,TRBJ1-2
TGCGCCAGCAGCCCCACTCACCTCGGACGGGAACCTCACACTGAAGCTTTCTTT,CASSPTHLGREPHTEAFF,NA,NA,TRBV4-3,TRBJ1-1
TGTGCCAGTTGGACGGGGGACGGCTACACCTTC,CASWTGDGYTF,NA,NA,TRBV19,TRBJ1-2
TGTGCCAGCAGCCCGGTGTTGGGGGGTAATTCCTATGGCTACACCTTC,CASSPVLGGNSYGYTF,NA,NA,TRBV14,TRBJ1-2
TGTGCCACCCACCTGACAGGAATGAACACTGAAGCTTTCTTT,CATHLTGMNTEAFF,NA,NA,TRBV27,TRBJ1-1
TGTGCCAGCAGCTTAATTAGCGGGGGGGCACCAGATACGCAGTATTTT,CASSLISGGAPDTQYF,TRBD2,NA,TRBV7-3,TRBJ2-3
TGTGCCAGCAGTGACCCGGCGGTTGCCGAAGAGACCCAGTACTTC,CASSDPAVAEETQYF,NA,NA,TRBV6-1,TRBJ2-5
TGTGCCTGGAGTGTACGGGAAAGACAGGGTGGGAACTATGGCTACACCTTC,CAWSVRERQGGNYGYTF,TRBD1,NA,TRBV30,TRBJ1-2
TGTGCCAGCAGCCTCCAGGGTATAACCAAAAACATTCAGTACTTC,CASSLQGITKNIQYF,NA,NA,TRBV7-8,TRBJ2-4
TGTGCCTGGAGTGTACCAGAAGATCAGCCCCAGCATTTT,CAWSVPEDQPQHF,NA,NA,TRBV30,TRBJ1-5
TGTGCCAGCAGCCAGGGCTACGAGCAGTACTTC,CASSQGYEQYF,NA,NA,TRBV5-8,TRBJ2-7
TGTGCCATCAGTGAAATTAAGGGGGACAGCAAAAACATTCAGTACTTC,CAISEIKGDSKNIQYF,TRBD1,NA,TRBV10-3,TRBJ2-4
TGTGCCAGCAGTTACGAGAGAGAGACCCAGTACTTC,CASSYERETQYF,NA,NA,TRBV6-6,TRBJ2-5
TGTGCCAGCAGCTTGGCGGGACAGCAGAATCAGCCCCAGCATTTT,CASSLAGQQNQPQHF,TRBD1,once,TRBV28,TRBJ1-5
TGTGCCAGCAGCTTGGCGGGGTCTCACCTCTTCCCGATCTATGGCTACACCTTC,CASSLAGSHLFPIYGYTF,NA,NA,TRBV5-4,TRBJ1-2
TGTGCCAGCAGACAGGGGCATTCACCCCTCCACTTT,CASRQGHSPLHF,TRBD1,NA,TRBV5-4,TRBJ1-6
TGTGCTAGTGTTATCAAAACGGGACATCACACCGGGGAGCTGTTTTTT,CASVIKTGHHTGELFF,NA,NA,TRBV12-5,TRBJ2-2
TGCGCCAGCAGCCATAGAGATACGCAGTATTTT,CASSHRDTQYF,NA,NA,TRBV4-1,TRBJ2-3
TGTGCCAGCAAATTCATAACAGGGGGCTATGGCTACACCTTC,CASKFITGGYGYTF,TRBD1,NA,TRBV6-5,TRBJ1-2
TGTGCCAGCTCAAGGTTAGGGGTTGACGGAAAACTGTTTTTT,CASSRLGVDGKLFF,NA,NA,TRBV18,TRBJ1-4
TGTGCCAGCTCACCTCTCGGACAGGGGGCCGTCGGCGAGCAGTACTTC,CASSPLGQGAVGEQYF,TRBD1,NA,TRBV18,TRBJ2-7
TGTGCTAGTGGGGAGACAGGGGAGTCCCCCACTGAAGCTTTCTTT,CASGETGESPTEAFF,TRBD1,NA,TRBV12-5,TRBJ1-1
TGCGCCAGCAGCCCCCGAGCGGGGGGGCTCAATGAGCAGTTCTTC,CASSPRAGGLNEQFF,TRBD2,NA,TRBV4-3,TRBJ2-1
TGTGCCAGCAGCATCCCACTAGCGGGGGGGAACTACAATGAGCAGTTCTTC,CASSIPLAGGNYNEQFF,TRBD2,NA,TRBV7-2,TRBJ2-1
TGTGCCAGCTCCCGGCGCTCTCGGGGAATCTATGGCTACACCTTC,CASSRRSRGIYGYTF,NA,NA,TRBV2,TRBJ1-2
TGTGCCAGCAGCCGTACCCCGCGGGGCGAATCAGGCACAGATACGCAGTATTTT,CASSRTPRGESGTDTQYF,NA,NA,TRBV9,TRBJ2-3
TGTGCCAGCAGCTTGGGGCGGGGGATAATCACGCATACGCAGTATTTT,CASSLGRGIITHTQYF,TRBD2,NA,TRBV5-6,TRBJ2-3